The next 20 T cell receptor beta chains were all read from a single sample in a study of blood T cell repertoires in COVID-19. Generated by immunoSEQ multiplex PCR, the TCRdb table keeps only in-frame clones and is missing some. The data show 25,000 to 35,000 clones, around 82% seen once. Sequenced material: peripheral blood. The receptor set was obtained from an elderly man with active or convalescent COVID-19.

This clone is deemed medium-sized. The chain joins TRBV11-2 to TRBJ2-7, with 14 bases that match TRBD2. Germline assignment: CDR1 SGHAT and CDR2 FQNNGV. This CDR3 comprises 15 residues. Trimming cost V 3 bases and J 7 bases; bases outside gene matches: 5. Here the CDR3 reads CASSLGLAGDREQYF. CDR3 in DNA: TGTGCCAGCAGCTTGGGACTAGCGGGAGACAGAGAGCAGTACTTC.

As DNA, the CDR3 is TGTGCCAGTAGTGGAATTGTACTACAAACCGGGGAGCTGTTTTTT. This translates into CASSGIVLQTGELFF. This rearrangement joins TRBV19 to TRBJ2-2; D unclear. The CDR3 covers 15 residues. Trimming left V 5 bases short and J 5 bases short, with 15 bases between. Germline loops: CDR1 LNHDA, CDR2 SQIVND (reference sequence).

The genes are TRBV27 and TRBJ2-1; TRBD2 aligns across 9 bases. The CDR3 spans 18 residues. The trim removed 4 bases at V and 9 bases at J, leaving 19 bases unmatched. Looked up from germline, CDR1 is MNHEY and CDR2 is SMNVEV (reference sequence). The CDR3 DNA follows: TGTGCCAGCAGTTATTCCGGCCTTTTGCGGGGGGGGTATCGTGAGCAGTTCTTC. This encodes CASSYSGLLRGGYREQFF.

The chain is built from TRBV12-5 and TRBJ2-6, with 10 bases identical to TRBD1. This CDR3 region has 18 residues. Germline CDR1 and CDR2: LGHNT and FRNRAP. V was pared by 3 bases and J by 0 bases, with 5 bases of the junction left unmatched. CDR3 nucleotides: TGTGCTAGTGGTTTCCCGACAGGGGGCATCTCTGGGGCCAACGTCCTGACTTTC. It translates to CASGFPTGGISGANVLTF.

This clone was seen a few times. This chain uses TRBV4-1 with TRBJ2-2, with D unclear. CDR3 size: 14 residues. Trimming stripped 4 bases from V and 1 base from J, with 7 bases between. Per germline, CDR1 MGHRA and CDR2 YSYEKL. CDR3 in amino acids: CASSLSLNTGELFF. The CDR3 nucleotides read TGCGCCAGCAGCCTGTCCTTGAACACCGGGGAGCTGTTTTTT.

The V and J genes are TRBV11-2 and TRBJ2-5; D unclear. V lost 5 bases, J lost 2 bases, and 6 bases lay in between. The CDR3 is 12 residues long. Germline V gene sequence: CDR1 SGHAT, CDR2 FQNNGV. In DNA, the CDR3 is TGTGCCAGCAGCCCAACACAAGAGACCCAGTACTTC. As protein: CASSPTQETQYF. Variable domain in full (rest from reference TRBV11-2 and TRBJ2-5): EAGVAQSPRYKIIEKRQSVAFWCNPISGHATLYWYQQILGQGPKLLIQFQNNGVVDDSQLPKDRFSAERLKGVDSTLKIQPAKLEDSAVYLCASSPTQETQYFGPGTRLLVL.

The chain employs TRBV6-1 and TRBJ1-2; D is perhaps TRBD1 (6 bases). The V and J ends lost 3 bases and 4 bases respectively, with 15 bases between them. This CDR3 has 15 amino acids. The germline gives CDR1 MNHNS, CDR2 SASEGT. In nucleotides, the CDR3 is TGTGCCAGCAGTGAGTTTACAGGGCCCTCCTATGGCTACACCTTC. Its translation: CASSEFTGPSYGYTF.

V and J are TRBV19 and TRBJ1-1, with a possible D match to TRBD1 (6 bases). V was clipped by 5 bases and J by 5 bases, with 15 bases between them. The CDR3 totals 14 residues. CDR1 LNHDA and CDR2 SQIVND come from the germline V gene (reference sequence). CDR3 sequence reads: CASSLEGGGTEAFF. DNA of the CDR3: TGTGCCAGTAGTCTCGAGGGAGGGGGAACTGAAGCTTTCTTT.

The chain joins TRBV6-5 to TRBJ1-2, with 8 bases identical to TRBD1. Germline V lookup: CDR1 MNHEY, CDR2 SVGAGI. V was pared by 11 bases and J by 4 bases, with 6 bases of the junction left unmatched. The CDR3 extends over 12 amino acids. The CDR3 sequence: CAGVGTGYGYTF. The CDR3, as DNA: TGTGCCGGGGTAGGGACAGGCTATGGCTACACCTTC.

This clone was counted once. The CDR3 here is CASSQDPGPYGYTF. CDR3 nucleotide sequence: TGTGCCAGCAGCCAAGATCCAGGCCCCTATGGCTACACCTTC. The J gene is TRBJ1-2, the V gene TRBV3-1 (or the pseudogene TRBV3-2); D not resolved. The CDR3 is 14 residues long. Germline V lookup: CDR1 LGHDT, CDR2 YNNKEL (reference sequence). V was clipped by 0 bases and J by 4 bases, with 9 bases between them.

The V call is TRBV18, the J call TRBJ2-5; TRBD2 matches 10 bases. Germline lookup yields CDR1 KGHSH and CDR2 LQKENI. This CDR3 has 16 amino acids. V lost 6 bases, J lost 4 bases, and 11 bases stayed unmatched. The CDR3 DNA sequence: TGTGCCAGCTCGGGAGAGCGGGAGGGCATCGGAGAGACCCAGTACTTC. Amino acid sequence: CASSGEREGIGETQYF.

The V and J genes are TRBV19 and TRBJ1-2, with unresolved D. V lost 1 base and J 2 bases, leaving 8 bases between the germline ends. In germline, CDR1 is LNHDA, CDR2 SQIVND (reference sequence). The CDR3 totals 14 residues. The CDR3 is CASSIVGTNYGYTF. CDR3 DNA sequence: TGTGCCAGTAGTATAGTGGGCACCAACTATGGCTACACCTTC.

Only a few counts were recorded for this clone. This chain connects TRBV6-1 to TRBJ1-5; a possible D gene is TRBD1 (6 bases). This CDR3 is 15 amino acids long. Germline values: CDR1 MNHNS, CDR2 SASEGT. V was pared by 1 base and J by 9 bases, with 16 bases between. CDR3 sequence: CASSEEPAKQGPQHF. The CDR3 nucleotides read TGTGCCAGCAGTGAAGAGCCCGCCAAACAGGGGCCCCAGCATTTT.

The chain joins TRBV28 to TRBJ1-5; TRBD1 agrees at 9 bases. V shed 4 bases, J shed 3 bases, and the junction held 4 bases outside the gene matches. The V gene's germline CDR1 is MDHEN and CDR2 SYDVKM. The CDR3 is made up of 15 amino acids. CDR3 nucleotides: TGTGCCAGCAGTTCGGGACAGGGAAACAATCAGCCCCAGCATTTT. Translated: CASSSGQGNNQPQHF. Complete variable domain (other parts from reference TRBV28 and TRBJ1-5): DVKVTQSSRYLVKRTGEKVFLECVQDMDHENMFWYRQDPGLGLRLIYFSYDVKMKEKGDIPEGYSVSREKKERFSLILESASTNQTSMYLCASSSGQGNNQPQHFGDGTRLSIL.

The chain joins TRBV15 to TRBJ2-1; D is perhaps TRBD2 (5 bases). V gave up 1 base and J gave up 8 bases, with 9 bases separating them. Germline CDR1 is LNHNV and CDR2 is YYDKDF (reference sequence). CDR3 length: 13 amino acids. As DNA, the CDR3 is TGTGCCACCAGCAGAGCGATTAGCGATGAGCAGTTCTTC. Residues: CATSRAISDEQFF.

The V call is TRBV2, the J call TRBJ1-1; D remains ambiguous. The CDR3 covers 12 residues. Germline V gene sequence: CDR1 SNHLY, CDR2 FYNNEI. V was pared by 11 bases and J by 5 bases, with 15 bases between. The CDR3 region is CAGEKERTEAFF. CDR3 bases: TGTGCCGGAGAGAAAGAAAGGACTGAAGCTTTCTTT.

This rearrangement joins TRBV6-5 to TRBJ2-3; TRBD1 matches at 7 bases. The germline V gene has CDR1 MNHEY and CDR2 SVGAGI. The CDR3 is made up of 15 amino acids. Germline trimming cut 0 bases from V and 0 bases from J; bases unmatched to any gene: 0. CDR3 in amino acids: CASSYSGQSTDTQYF. The CDR3 DNA sequence: TGTGCCAGCAGTTACTCGGGACAGAGCACAGATACGCAGTATTTT.

In DNA, the CDR3 is TGTGCCAGCAGATCGACAGAGTACAATGAGCAGTTCTTC. Its translation is CASRSTEYNEQFF. This sequence joins TRBV28 and TRBJ2-1; the D gene is possibly TRBD1 (5 bases). Deletions cut 6 bases from V and 4 bases from J, with 10 bases between. Looked up from germline, CDR1 is MDHEN and CDR2 is SYDVKM. The CDR3 totals 13 residues.

The chain recombines TRBV27 with TRBJ2-7; 7 bases agree with TRBD1. Looked up from germline, CDR1 is MNHEY and CDR2 is SMNVEV (reference sequence). The junction had 18 bases not matched to a gene; V was cut back by 4 bases and J by 3 bases. The CDR3 is 18 amino acids. For the CDR3, the DNA is TGTGCCAGCAGTTCAAGACAGGGTCGGCATCGATCGATCTACGAGCAGTACTTC. Its translation is CASSSRQGRHRSIYEQYF.

This clone has only a few counts. The V gene is TRBV7-8, the J gene TRBJ1-6; maybe TRBD1 (5 bases). Germline V gene sequence: CDR1 SGHVS, CDR2 FQNEAQ. Trimming shortened V by 3 bases and J by 3 bases, and 9 bases separated the two germline ends. This CDR3 has 15 residues. The DNA for the CDR3 is TGTGCCAGCAGCTTTGGGGGAGGCTATAATTCACCCCTCCACTTT. Residues: CASSFGGGYNSPLHF.